This is a list of T cell receptor beta chains from one sample in a study of blood T cell repertoires in COVID-19. Assay: immunoSEQ multiplex PCR; the TCRdb copy retains only in-frame clones and omits some. The sample yields approximately 430,000 clones, roughly 85% seen once. Sequences were obtained from peripheral blood. These receptors were taken from a woman between 25 and 40 years old with active or convalescent COVID-19. Each CDR3 is given with its conserved first and last residue. The D gene is left open where the match is weak. Expanded clones are given a class, and other clones once, few, many or no size at all.

D	V	J	size	CDR3	DNA
NA	TRBV30	TRBJ2-3	NA	CAWTIGTGQYF	TGTGCCTGGACAATCGGTACAGGGCAGTATTTT
TRBD1	TRBV6-1	TRBJ1-5	NA	CASSGRDRGRGSNSNQPQHF	TGTGCCAGCAGTGGAAGGGACAGGGGGCGAGGATCGAATAGCAATCAGCCCCAGCATTTT
NA	TRBV30	TRBJ2-3	NA	CAWSLGGGSTDTQYF	TGTGCCTGGAGTCTGGGCGGAGGAAGCACAGATACGCAGTATTTT
TRBD1	TRBV6-5	TRBJ1-6	NA	CASSYDRANSPLHF	TGTGCCAGCAGTTACGACAGGGCTAATTCACCCCTCCACTTT
TRBD1	TRBV28	TRBJ1-1	NA	CATQGQANAPEAFF	TGTGCCACTCAGGGACAGGCAAACGCCCCTGAAGCTTTCTTT
NA	TRBV3-1/TRBV3-2	TRBJ2-7	NA	CASSPGSYEQYF	TGTGCCAGCAGCCCCGGCTCCTACGAGCAGTACTTC
TRBD1	TRBV27	TRBJ1-2	few	CASSRRDSGGPGYTF	TGTGCCAGCAGCCGCAGGGACAGCGGGGGGCCTGGCTACACCTTC
NA	TRBV4-2	TRBJ1-2	NA	CASSQDRASYYGYTF	TGTGCCAGCAGCCAAGACAGGGCTTCCTACTATGGCTACACCTTC
NA	TRBV6-4	TRBJ2-1	NA	CASSGGREANEQFF	TGTGCCAGCAGTGGTGGCAGGGAGGCAAATGAGCAGTTCTTC
TRBD1	TRBV27	TRBJ1-5	few	CASSPYRGDQPQHF	TGTGCCAGCAGTCCCTACAGGGGTGATCAGCCCCAGCATTTT
TRBD2	TRBV6-5	TRBJ2-3	few	CASSYSPSGTTQYF	TGTGCCAGCAGTTACTCGCCTAGCGGGACTACGCAGTATTTT
NA	TRBV6-6	TRBJ1-4	NA	CASSLGLNEKLFF	TGTGCCAGCAGCCTTGGACTTAATGAAAAACTGTTTTTT
NA	TRBV5-1	TRBJ1-1	NA	CASSPGVNTEAFF	TGCGCCAGCAGCCCAGGGGTGAACACTGAAGCTTTCTTT
NA	TRBV5-1	TRBJ1-2	NA	CASSLAGSSPYGYTF	TGCGCCAGCAGCTTGGCCGGGAGTTCCCCCTATGGCTACACCTTC
NA	TRBV3-1/TRBV3-2	TRBJ1-3	NA	CASSQERLTGNTIYF	TGTGCCAGCAGCCAAGAGCGATTAACGGGAAACACCATATATTTT
TRBD1	TRBV28	TRBJ1-2	few	CASSRQGQGYYGYTF	TGTGCCAGCAGCCGACAGGGTCAGGGCTACTATGGCTACACCTTC
NA	TRBV3-1/TRBV3-2	TRBJ1-1	NA	CASRLTTGGLSDTEAFF	TGTGCCAGCAGGCTAACGACAGGTGGCTTGTCGGACACTGAAGCTTTCTTT
NA	TRBV9	TRBJ2-3	NA	CASSALVLPTQYF	TGTGCCAGCAGCGCACTGGTTCTTCCTACGCAGTATTTT
NA	TRBV5-1	TRBJ1-3	NA	CASSPEGPHSGNTIYF	TGCGCCAGCAGCCCGGAGGGACCTCACTCTGGAAACACCATATATTTT
NA	TRBV5-4	TRBJ2-1	few	CASSSRGGSGILYNEQFF	TGTGCCAGCAGCTCCCGGGGCGGTAGCGGAATTCTCTACAATGAGCAGTTCTTC
NA	TRBV29-1	TRBJ2-1	NA	CSVEKGTGGNEQFF	TGCAGCGTTGAAAAGGGCACCGGAGGTAATGAGCAGTTCTTC
TRBD1	TRBV14	TRBJ2-6	NA	CASKPGGAGANVLTF	TGTGCCAGTAAGCCAGGGGGAGCTGGGGCCAACGTCCTGACTTTC
NA	TRBV4-1	TRBJ2-7	NA	CASKGTGVLREGLYEQYF	TGCGCCAGCAAGGGGACAGGGGTTTTGCGGGAGGGCCTTTACGAGCAGTACTTC
NA	TRBV5-1	TRBJ2-7	NA	CASSLVPAGVNYEQYF	TGCGCCAGCAGCTTAGTCCCGGCAGGGGTCAATTACGAGCAGTACTTC
TRBD1	TRBV7-9	TRBJ1-1	few	CASSLGQGMNTEAFF	TGTGCCAGCAGCTTAGGACAGGGAATGAACACTGAAGCTTTCTTT
NA	TRBV5-1	TRBJ2-7	NA	CASSPRGGLGSYEQYF	TGCGCCAGCAGCCCGAGGGGGGGGCTCGGGTCCTACGAGCAGTACTTC
NA	TRBV6-5	TRBJ1-1	NA	CASSYQDRVNTEAFF	TGTGCCAGCAGTTACCAGGACAGAGTGAACACTGAAGCTTTCTTT
NA	TRBV6-5	TRBJ1-5	NA	CASTRQTTSNQPQHF	TGTGCCAGCACGCGCCAGACGACTTCTAATCAGCCCCAGCATTTT
TRBD1	TRBV19	TRBJ1-2	NA	CASSMGQGSYGYTF	TGTGCCAGTAGTATGGGACAGGGAAGCTATGGCTACACCTTC
TRBD1	TRBV12-5	TRBJ1-5	few	CASVQGLSNQPQHF	TGTGCTAGTGTACAGGGGCTGAGCAATCAGCCCCAGCATTTT
TRBD1	TRBV18	TRBJ1-1	few	CASSPRQGGRMNTEAFF	TGTGCCAGCTCACCCAGACAGGGAGGAAGAATGAACACTGAAGCTTTCTTT
NA	TRBV27	TRBJ1-1	NA	CASSLSRVNTEAFF	TGTGCCAGCAGTTTATCGAGGGTGAACACTGAAGCTTTCTTT
TRBD2	TRBV4-2	TRBJ2-2	NA	CASSQELTSGSPVTGELFF	TGTGCCAGCAGCCAAGAGTTGACTAGCGGGAGTCCGGTCACCGGGGAGCTGTTTTTT
TRBD1	TRBV29-1	TRBJ1-2	NA	CSIATGQGQHGYTF	TGCAGCATCGCCACGGGACAGGGGCAACATGGCTACACCTTC
TRBD1	TRBV5-1	TRBJ1-1	NA	CASSIARDRGGDMVGTEAFF	TGCGCCAGCAGTATAGCCCGGGACAGGGGTGGGGATATGGTGGGGACTGAAGCTTTCTTT
TRBD1	TRBV3-1/TRBV3-2	TRBJ2-7	NA	CASSQDPGTGFTEQYF	TGTGCCAGCAGCCAAGATCCCGGGACAGGGTTTACCGAGCAGTACTTC
TRBD1	TRBV4-1	TRBJ1-1	NA	CASRPTGNSPEAFF	TGCGCCAGCAGACCGACAGGGAATTCTCCCGAAGCTTTCTTT
TRBD2	TRBV18	TRBJ2-5	NA	CASSPTAGDLQETQYF	TGTGCCAGCTCACCGACAGCGGGGGACTTGCAAGAGACCCAGTACTTC
TRBD1	TRBV5-8	TRBJ1-2	NA	CASSPRTGNLGYGYTF	TGTGCCAGCAGCCCGAGGACAGGGAATCTAGGGTATGGCTACACCTTC
NA	TRBV18	TRBJ2-7	NA	CASSIRLAEGYEQYF	TGTGCCAGCTCGATAAGGTTAGCGGAGGGATACGAGCAGTACTTC
TRBD1	TRBV19	TRBJ1-5	NA	CASQDRGLLNQPQHF	TGTGCCAGTCAGGACAGGGGTCTTCTGAATCAGCCCCAGCATTTT
TRBD1	TRBV9	TRBJ1-1	NA	CASSPHRGPVWDTEAFF	TGTGCCAGCAGCCCCCACAGGGGGCCGGTTTGGGACACTGAAGCTTTCTTT
TRBD2	TRBV3-1/TRBV3-2	TRBJ2-5	NA	CASSQKVLADAQETQYF	TGTGCCAGCAGCCAAAAGGTTCTAGCGGACGCCCAAGAGACCCAGTACTTC
NA	TRBV7-2	TRBJ1-1	NA	CASRGSGTEAFF	TGTGCCTCACGGGGAAGCGGCACTGAAGCTTTCTTT
NA	TRBV3-1/TRBV3-2	TRBJ1-4	NA	CASSQDPGNHEKLFF	TGTGCCAGCAGCCAAGACCCAGGGAATCATGAAAAACTGTTTTTT
NA	TRBV30	TRBJ1-1	NA	CAWRKGAANTEAFF	TGTGCCTGGAGAAAAGGGGCAGCGAACACTGAAGCTTTCTTT